This T cell receptor beta chain was sequenced during a study of blood T cell repertoires in COVID-19. Turning to the study itself: Acute-phase and convalescent COVID-19 samples originated in the United States, Italy and Spain. T cells, B-cell-depleted T cells, or PBMCs supplied cDNA or gDNA.

In the original processing: Amplification with reference gene primers provided the estimates of nucleated cell counts. Measured with immunoSEQ multiplex PCR; TCRdb has only the in-frame clones, and not every one. D and trimming come from the DNA, and the V and J calls and clone size come from that table. The sample lists around 100,000 clones, around four fifths occurring once. This clone was observed a few times. The CDR3 length is 14 residues. Germline loops: CDR1 SEHNR, CDR2 FQNEAQ (reference sequence). V lost 1 base and J lost 1, with 7 bases in between. The sequenced material came from peripheral blood. The TCR originated in a woman in her sixties or seventies with acute or convalescent COVID-19. The rearrangement links TRBV7-9 to TRBJ1-2; D remains ambiguous. The CDR3 reads CASSLVVLNYGYTF. CDR3 bases: TGTGCCAGCAGCTTAGTAGTTCTTAACTATGGCTACACCTTC.